The 5 T cell receptor beta chains reported below all come from one sample, sequenced in a study of CD8 T cells in Susac syndrome (dated by TCRdb to about 2019). The library was obtained by the immunoSEQ multiplex PCR assay. RNA was extracted using the RNeasy kit, and roughly 0.45 to 1 microgram was reverse transcribed with random hexamers. TCRdb ran its own pipeline on the public reads, namely fastp trimming at Q25 and MiXCR clone calling, and kept in-frame beta chains. Every distinct CDR3 protein forms one entry, paired with its most common genes and DNA. The sample contains hundreds of thousands of distinct CDR3 sequences, 65% to 90% of them found a single time. The top ten hold approximately 0.2% of the sample. Sequenced material: CD8+ T cells from PBMCs. The source is a human donor with multiple sclerosis.

V is TRBV5-6 and J is TRBJ1-3; the D gene is possibly TRBD1 (5 bases). In germline, CDR1 is SGHDT, CDR2 YYEEEE. The CDR3 is 16 residues long. Trimming shortened V by 7 bases and J by 1 base, and 18 bases separated the two germline ends. CDR3 sequence reads: CASQPLPGISGNTIYF. In nucleotides, the CDR3 is TGTGCCAGCCAACCATTACCAGGGATTTCTGGAAACACCATATATTTT.

The rearrangement uses TRBV27 and TRBJ1-4; D remains ambiguous. Deletions cut 7 bases from V and 5 bases from J, with 14 bases between. This CDR3 has 14 residues. Germline V gives CDR1 MNHEY, CDR2 SMNVEV (reference sequence). CDR3 in DNA: TGTGCCAGCAAAGGGCTCCTGGAAAATGAAAAACTGTTTTTT. Translation gives CASKGLLENEKLFF.

The chain recombines TRBV11-2 with TRBJ2-3; weak D call: TRBD2 (5 bases). V was trimmed by 5 bases and J by 6 bases, leaving 15 bases between them. CDR1 is SGHAT, CDR2 FQNNGV, per germline. CDR3 length equals 14 residues. CDR3: CASSVVLGADTQYF. The DNA for the CDR3 is TGTGCCAGCAGCGTAGTCTTGGGAGCCGATACGCAGTATTTT.

The chain uses TRBV20-1 and TRBJ2-1, with 9 bases identical to TRBD2. V gave up 6 bases and J gave up 0 bases; unmatched junction bases: 6. Germline V gene lookup returns CDR1 DFQATT and CDR2 SNEGSKA (reference sequence). The CDR3 extends over 15 amino acids. The CDR3 DNA is TGCAGTGCGCCTAGCGGGGCTAGCTCCTACAATGAGCAGTTCTTC. This translates into CSAPSGASSYNEQFF.

This chain connects TRBV12-3 or TRBV12-4 to TRBJ2-7; 7 bases map to TRBD1. CDR3 length: 16 amino acids. V lost 4 bases to trimming and J lost 4 bases; unmatched junction nucleotides: 13. In nucleotides, the CDR3 is TGTGCCAGCAGTTCGGAGACAGGGATACGACTTTACGAGCAGTACTTC. Translating it yields CASSSETGIRLYEQYF.